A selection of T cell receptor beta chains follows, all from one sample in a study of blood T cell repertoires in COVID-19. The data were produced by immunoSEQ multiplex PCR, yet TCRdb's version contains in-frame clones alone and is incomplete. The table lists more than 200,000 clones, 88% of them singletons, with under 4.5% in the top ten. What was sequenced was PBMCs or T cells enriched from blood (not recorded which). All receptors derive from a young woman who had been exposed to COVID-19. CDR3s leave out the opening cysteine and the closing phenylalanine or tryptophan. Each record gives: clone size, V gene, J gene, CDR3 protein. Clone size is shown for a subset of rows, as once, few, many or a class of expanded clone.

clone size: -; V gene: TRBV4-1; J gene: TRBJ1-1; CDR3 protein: ASSPQGAGGTEAF
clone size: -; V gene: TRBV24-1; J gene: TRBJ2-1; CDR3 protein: ATSDSVAASYNEQF
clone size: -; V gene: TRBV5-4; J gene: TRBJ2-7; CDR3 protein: ASSLVVGPRGYEQY
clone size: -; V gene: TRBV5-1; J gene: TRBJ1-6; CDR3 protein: ASSPGDSLYNSPLH
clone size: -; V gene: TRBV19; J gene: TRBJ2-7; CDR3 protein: ASRGSSYEQY
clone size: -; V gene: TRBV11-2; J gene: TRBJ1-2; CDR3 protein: ASSSQGVAGGYT
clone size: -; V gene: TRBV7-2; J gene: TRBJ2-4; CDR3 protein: ASSPGGGPNIQY
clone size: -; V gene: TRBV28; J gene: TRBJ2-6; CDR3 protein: ASRNWAGIESGANVLT
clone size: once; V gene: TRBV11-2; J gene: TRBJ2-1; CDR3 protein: ASSPIRDWEQF
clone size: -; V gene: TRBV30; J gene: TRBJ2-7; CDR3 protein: AYSEGGPSYEQY
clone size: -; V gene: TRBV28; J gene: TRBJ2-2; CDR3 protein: ASSPAPGGTGELF
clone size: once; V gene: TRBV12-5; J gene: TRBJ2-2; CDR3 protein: ASGLAQGVLKKNTGELF
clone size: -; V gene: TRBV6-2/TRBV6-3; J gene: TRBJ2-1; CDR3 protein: ASSSRDNHNEQF
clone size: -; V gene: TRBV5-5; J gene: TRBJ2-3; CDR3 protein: ASSLRHFTQY
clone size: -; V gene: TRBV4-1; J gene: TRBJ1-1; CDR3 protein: ASSQAKRSGTGGEDTEAF
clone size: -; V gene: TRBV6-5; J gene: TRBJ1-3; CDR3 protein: ASSLQGGSGNTIY
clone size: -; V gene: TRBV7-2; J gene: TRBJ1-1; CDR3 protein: ASSLKQGYQAF
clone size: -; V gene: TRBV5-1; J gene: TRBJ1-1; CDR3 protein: ASSLGTGPVEAF
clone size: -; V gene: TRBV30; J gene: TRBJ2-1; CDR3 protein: AWRPGLAGVNEQF
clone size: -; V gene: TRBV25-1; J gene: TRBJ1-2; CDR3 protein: ASSENTGEIGYT
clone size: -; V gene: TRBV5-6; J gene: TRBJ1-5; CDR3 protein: ASSHAGGSSNQPQH
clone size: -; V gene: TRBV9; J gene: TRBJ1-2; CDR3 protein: ASSVRGYYGYT
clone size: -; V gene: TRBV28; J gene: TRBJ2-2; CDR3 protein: ASDTDTANTGELF
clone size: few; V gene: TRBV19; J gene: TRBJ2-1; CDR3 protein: ASSQRLAGPYEQF
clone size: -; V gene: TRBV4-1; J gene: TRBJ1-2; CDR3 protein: ASSQEARDRGYGYT
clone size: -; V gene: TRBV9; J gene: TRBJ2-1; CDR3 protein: ASSAEGLEYNEQF
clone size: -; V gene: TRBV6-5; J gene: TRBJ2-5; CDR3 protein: ASSYSTGLQETQY
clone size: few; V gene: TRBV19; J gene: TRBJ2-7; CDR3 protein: ASSTEREVGEQY
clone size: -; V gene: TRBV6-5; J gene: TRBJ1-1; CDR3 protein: ASRLGQGWNEAF
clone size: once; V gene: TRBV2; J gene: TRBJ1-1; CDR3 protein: ASSSRGGLAF
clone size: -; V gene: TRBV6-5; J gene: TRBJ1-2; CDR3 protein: ASAYHREGAYGYT
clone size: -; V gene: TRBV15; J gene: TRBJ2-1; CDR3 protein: ATSRDRVISSYNEQF
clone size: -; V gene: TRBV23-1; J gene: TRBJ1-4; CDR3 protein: ASSQSGTGCEKLF
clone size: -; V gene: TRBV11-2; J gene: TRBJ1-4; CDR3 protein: ASSARAGGTNEKLF
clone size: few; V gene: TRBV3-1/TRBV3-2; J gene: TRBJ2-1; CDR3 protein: ASSQLAGGGDEQF
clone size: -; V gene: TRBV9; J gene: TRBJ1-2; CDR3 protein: ASSVGQSSNYGYT
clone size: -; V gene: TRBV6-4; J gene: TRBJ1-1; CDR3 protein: ASSRQANTEAF
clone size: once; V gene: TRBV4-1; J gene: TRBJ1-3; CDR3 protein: ASSQVAGVLNTIY
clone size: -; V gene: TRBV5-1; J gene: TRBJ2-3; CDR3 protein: ASSLRLAGSTDTQY
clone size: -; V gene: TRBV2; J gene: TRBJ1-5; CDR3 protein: ASRRTRTGGDQPQH
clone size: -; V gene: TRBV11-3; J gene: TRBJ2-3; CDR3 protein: ASSSGTSGYTDTQY
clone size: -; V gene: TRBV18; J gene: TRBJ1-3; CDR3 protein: ASSHQPSTSGNTIY
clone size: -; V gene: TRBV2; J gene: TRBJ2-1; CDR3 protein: ASKSSPQNNEQF
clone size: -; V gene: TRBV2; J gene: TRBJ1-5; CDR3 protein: ASSEFQEDQPQH
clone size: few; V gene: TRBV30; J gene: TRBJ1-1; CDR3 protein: AWSVRAGLGDTEAF
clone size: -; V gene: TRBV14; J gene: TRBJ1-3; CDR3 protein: ASRPTGFSGNTIY
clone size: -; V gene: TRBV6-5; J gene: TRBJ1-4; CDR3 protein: ASSSRVANEKLF
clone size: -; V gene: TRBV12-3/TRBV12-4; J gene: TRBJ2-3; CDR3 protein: ATQTSVADTQY
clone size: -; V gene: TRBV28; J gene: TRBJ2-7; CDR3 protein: ASTGLAGVGEQY
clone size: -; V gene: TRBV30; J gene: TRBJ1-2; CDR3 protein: AWQTNYGYT
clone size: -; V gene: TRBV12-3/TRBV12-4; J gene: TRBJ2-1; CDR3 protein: ASTPLLEALQF
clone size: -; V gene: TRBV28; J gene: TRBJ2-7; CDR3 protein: ASTEGSYEQY